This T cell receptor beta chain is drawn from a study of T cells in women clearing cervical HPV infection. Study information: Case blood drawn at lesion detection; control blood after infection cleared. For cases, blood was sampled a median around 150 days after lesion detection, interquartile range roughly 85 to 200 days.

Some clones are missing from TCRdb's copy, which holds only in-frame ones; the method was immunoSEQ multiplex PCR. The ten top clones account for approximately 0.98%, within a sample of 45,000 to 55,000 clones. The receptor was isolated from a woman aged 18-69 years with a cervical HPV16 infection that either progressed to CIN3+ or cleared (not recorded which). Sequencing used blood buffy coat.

The DNA read from the CDR3 is TGTGCCAGCAGTGGACGGGGAGAGGGCACTGAA. Translating gives CASSGRGEGTE. The complete CDR3 sequence is CASSGRGEGTEAFF. This chain joins TRBV6-1 and TRBJ1-1; D is uncertain. The read halts 3 residues ahead of the CDR3 end, with the missing end drawn from the germline J gene. Germline V CDR1 and CDR2: MNHNS, SASEGT. The CDR3 runs 14 residues. Between the trimmed V and J ends, which lost 4 bases and 4 bases, there was a span of 13 bases.